The clone carrying this T cell receptor (beta chain) appeared many times. V lost 5 bases to trimming and J lost 0 bases, with 10 bases between them. The CDR3 length is 14 residues. Germline V CDR1 and CDR2: SGHVS, FQNEAQ. This sample stems from a study of human T cells and chemical hapten exposure. The time point here: healthy volunteer bleed at 2 weeks. Total RNA was extracted from unfractionated whole blood. The library gave individual cDNA molecules unique molecular identifiers. Authors' methods: A per-sample median of roughly 96,000 TCRs was observed, with a range of roughly 20,000 to 690,600. TCRdb ran MiXCR on the RACE reads and lists one entry per CDR3 protein. TCRdb assigned the V and J calls; the authors' analysis was not used. Among about 130,000 distinct CDR3 sequences listed, approximately 9.5% were seen once.

This sequence joins TRBV7-8 and TRBJ1-1; D ambiguous. This receptor was obtained from a male donor in good health. Some clones in this sample may be carry-over from other donors' samples. The sample taken for sequencing was whole blood. CDR3 sequence reads: CASSRDQLNTEAFF. The CDR3, as DNA: TGTGCCAGCAGCCGAGACCAACTGAACACTGAAGCTTTCTTT.